The 18 T cell receptor beta chains below were found in one sample sequenced in a study of blood T cell repertoires in COVID-19. The assay was immunoSEQ multiplex PCR, and TCRdb's table has in-frame clones only and misses some. The sample has about 380,000 clones, more than 70% seen once. Sequences were obtained from PBMCs or T cells enriched from blood (not recorded which). The receptors come from a woman aged 18-29 years who had recovered from COVID-19.

This rearrangement joins TRBV5-1 to TRBJ2-1, with D maybe TRBD2 (6 bases). The CDR3 extends over 15 amino acids. CDR1 is SGHRS and CDR2 is YFSETQ in the germline V gene. The germline V and J ends were trimmed by 4 bases and 1 base, with 12 bases remaining between them. This CDR3 is CASSALSGSYNEQFF. CDR3 coding DNA: TGCGCCAGCAGCGCTCTCAGCGGGTCCTACAATGAGCAGTTCTTC.

The rearrangement links TRBV11-2 to TRBJ1-3; a weak D match, TRBD1 (5 bases). CDR3 length: 16 residues. V shed 5 bases and J shed 0 bases, with 14 bases lying between them. CDR1 and CDR2 (germline): SGHAT, FQNNGV. CDR3 bases: TGTGCCAGCAGCCCGCGTTGGGGCAGCTCTGGAAACACCATATATTTT. The encoded protein is CASSPRWGSSGNTIYF.

The chain carries TRBV12-5 and TRBJ2-7; 8 bases match TRBD1. There are 13 residues in the CDR3. Germline V CDR1 and CDR2: LGHNT, FRNRAP. Germline trimming cut 6 bases from V and 3 bases from J; bases unmatched to any gene: 4. The DNA for the CDR3 is TGTGCTAGTGGCCTAGGACAGGGCTACGAGCAGTACTTC. This sequence encodes CASGLGQGYEQYF.

The chain has TRBV28 and TRBJ1-5; D gene uncertain. Trimming pared 11 bases from V and 1 base from J, leaving 18 bases between. The CDR3 is 15 amino acids. CDR1 MDHEN and CDR2 SYDVKM come from the germline V gene. The CDR3 nucleotides read TGTGCCCATAGCCTCAAACCGGTGAGCAATCAGCCCCAGCATTTT. Amino acids: CAHSLKPVSNQPQHF.

The chain combines TRBV5-1 with TRBJ2-1; TRBD1 might be the D (5 bases). Trimming stripped 0 bases from V and 5 bases from J, with 6 bases between. The CDR3 contains 13 residues. Germline lookup yields CDR1 SGHRS and CDR2 YFSETQ. The CDR3 region has the DNA TGCGCCAGCAGCTTGGTAGGGGACAATGAGCAGTTCTTC. It translates to CASSLVGDNEQFF.

This clone was picked up one time. This chain links TRBV4-1 with TRBJ2-7, with 9 bases lining up with TRBD1. V shed 1 base, J shed 5 bases, and the junction held 6 bases outside the gene matches. The CDR3 has 15 amino acids. CDR1 and CDR2 from the germline V gene are MGHRA and YSYEKL. Written as DNA, the CDR3 is TGCGCCAGCAGCCAAGCGGGACAGGGATGCAACGAGCAGTACTTC. It encodes CASSQAGQGCNEQYF.

This chain links TRBV29-1 with TRBJ1-3; D remains unclear. Trimming pared 1 base from V and 4 bases from J, leaving 8 bases between. The CDR3 runs to 13 residues. Germline V gene sequence: CDR1 SQVTM, CDR2 ANQGSEA. The CDR3 here is CSVEGARGNTIYF. CDR3 coding DNA: TGCAGCGTTGAAGGCGCCCGCGGAAACACCATATATTTT.

The J gene is TRBJ1-2, the V gene TRBV5-5; TRBD1 agrees at 8 bases. V gave up 2 bases and J gave up 7 bases; unmatched junction bases: 10. CDR1 and CDR2 from the germline V gene are SGHKS and YYEKEE (reference sequence). The CDR3 extends over 15 amino acids. CDR3 DNA sequence: TGTGCCAGCAGCTTAGGGACAGGAGGTCCGGGTGGCTACACCTTC. Its protein is CASSLGTGGPGGYTF.

This clone was observed a single time. This chain joins TRBV5-6 and TRBJ1-4, with 7 bases identical to TRBD1. The CDR3 is 14 residues long. The germline V gene has CDR1 SGHDT and CDR2 YYEEEE. V lost 0 bases and J lost 6; bases outside the gene matches: 2. The CDR3 sequence is CASSLGTGDEKLFF. The CDR3 region has the DNA TGTGCCAGCAGCTTGGGGACAGGAGATGAAAAACTGTTTTTT.

This clone has a single count. V usage is TRBV6-2 or TRBV6-3 and J usage is TRBJ2-7, with 10 bases aligning to TRBD2. The CDR3 covers 14 residues. The germline CDR1 and CDR2 sequences are MNHEY and SVGEGT. V shed 4 bases and J 6 bases; nucleotides not matched to a gene: 6. CDR3: CASSWLAGVREQYF. Here the CDR3 DNA reads TGTGCCAGCAGTTGGCTAGCGGGGGTTCGCGAGCAGTACTTC.

The chain recombines TRBV2 with TRBJ2-3, with TRBD2 matching 7 bases. In germline, CDR1 is SNHLY, CDR2 FYNNEI. CDR3 size: 15 residues. V was pared by 0 bases and J by 3 bases, with 3 bases of the junction left unmatched. The CDR3 sequence: CASSEAGGRTDTQYF. CDR3 sequence (DNA): TGTGCCAGCAGTGAAGCGGGGGGGAGAACAGATACGCAGTATTTT.

V and J are TRBV2 and TRBJ2-5; TRBD2 might be the D (5 bases). The CDR3 is 15 amino acids. V gave up 4 bases and J gave up 1 base, with 13 bases separating them. Per germline, CDR1 SNHLY and CDR2 FYNNEI. The CDR3 DNA follows: TGTGCCAGCAGTGTTTTCGACCGGGGCCAAGAGACCCAGTACTTC. It translates to CASSVFDRGQETQYF.

About this clone: Additional DNA sequences in this sample encode the identical CDR3. J is TRBJ1-6 and V is TRBV18; D may be TRBD1 (6 bases). The germline gives CDR1 KGHSH, CDR2 LQKENI. CDR3 size: 14 residues. With 5 bases removed from V and 7 bases from J, the gap between germline ends came to 12 bases. The CDR3 spells CASSRDRSNSPLHF. DNA of the CDR3: TGTGCCAGCTCAAGAGACAGGTCGAATTCACCCCTCCACTTT. The full variable domain, rest sourced from reference TRBV18 and TRBJ1-6, is NAGVMQNPRHLVRRRGQEARLRCSPMKGHSHVYWYRQLPEEGLKFMVYLQKENIIDESGMPKERFSAEFPKEGPSILRIQQVVRGDSAAYFCASSRDRSNSPLHFGNGTRLTVT.

The chain carries TRBV15 and TRBJ2-5; the match to TRBD2 covers 8 bases. Trimming cost V 0 bases and J 2 bases; bases outside gene matches: 8. The CDR3 spans 17 residues. CDR1 is LNHNV, CDR2 YYDKDF, per germline (reference sequence). The CDR3 here is CATSRDTSGFSQETQYF. CDR3 DNA sequence: TGTGCCACCAGCAGAGACACTAGCGGATTCTCACAAGAGACCCAGTACTTC.

This clone was seen only once. The genes are TRBV14 and TRBJ2-7, with TRBD1 identical over 7 bases. The CDR3 runs 15 residues. Per germline, CDR1 SGHDN and CDR2 FVKESK. Losses at the gene ends were 3 bases for V and 0 bases for J; bases not matched to a gene: 5. The CDR3 sequence: CASSQDRHGSYEQYF. The CDR3 DNA reads as TGTGCCAGCAGCCAGGACAGGCACGGCTCCTACGAGCAGTACTTC. Filled out from reference TRBV14 and TRBJ2-7, the complete variable domain reads EAGVTQFPSHSVIEKGQTVTLRCDPISGHDNLYWYRRVMGKEIKFLLHFVKESKQDESGMPNNRFLAERTGGTYSTLKVQPAELEDSGVYFCASSQDRHGSYEQYFGPGTRLTVT.

This clone has more than one count but fewer than ten. V usage is TRBV7-9 and J usage is TRBJ1-1; the match to TRBD1 covers 7 bases. Trimming cost V 6 bases and J 1 base; bases outside gene matches: 8. Germline V CDR1 and CDR2: SEHNR, FQNEAQ (reference sequence). CDR3 length equals 15 residues. CDR3 DNA: TGTGCCAGCAGAGACGCTACAGGGGCGAACACTGAAGCTTTCTTT. Its protein product is CASRDATGANTEAFF.

The chain recombines TRBV29-1 with TRBJ2-3, with 10 bases matching TRBD1. J gave up 6 bases and V 3 bases, and 9 bases lay outside the gene matches. The CDR3 spans 15 residues. The germline CDR1 and CDR2 sequences are SQVTM and ANQGSEA. The CDR3: CSVEFWDRGGDTQYF. In DNA, the CDR3 is TGCAGCGTTGAGTTCTGGGACAGGGGTGGGGATACGCAGTATTTT.

The chain couples TRBV6-5 to TRBJ1-5, with 7 bases that match TRBD1. Germline V gene lookup returns CDR1 MNHEY and CDR2 SVGAGI. V dropped 2 bases and J dropped 5; count of bases not matched to a gene: 6. This CDR3 has 15 amino acids. CDR3 in DNA: TGTGCCAGCAGTTACGTGGGGACAGCCTATCAGCCCCAGCATTTT. This gives the protein CASSYVGTAYQPQHF.